Shown below are 30 T cell receptor beta chains from a single sample sequenced in a study of shared clonotypes between healthy human individuals. Produced via immunoSEQ multiplex PCR; TCRdb's table is partial and in-frame only. The data contain about 520,000 clones, about 96% of them seen just once; the ten biggest clones take up 0.064%. The sequencing sample was made of naive CD4+ T cells sorted from blood. Indicated subset: CD45RA+ positively selected. The receptors stem from a woman in her twenties or thirties in good health.

The chain links TRBV28 to TRBJ2-1; D possibly corresponds to TRBD2 (5 bases). Germline CDR1 reads MDHEN; CDR2 reads SYDVKM. V lost 3 bases and J lost 5, with 11 bases in between. The CDR3 is 14 residues long. CDR3 DNA: TGTGCCAGCAGTTTTTTTCTAGCCCACAATGAGCAGTTCTTC. Its translation is CASSFFLAHNEQFF.

The chain is built from TRBV6-5 and TRBJ1-1; D not certain. The CDR3 is 12 amino acids. Trimming removed 6 bases at V and 2 bases at J, with 7 bases between. Germline V CDR1 and CDR2: MNHEY, SVGAGI. The CDR3 DNA reads as TGTGCCAGCAGCCGACCCAACACTGAAGCTTTCTTT. Encoded protein: CASSRPNTEAFF.

This clone was observed a single time. V and J are TRBV28 and TRBJ2-7; D gene uncertain. CDR3 length equals 13 residues. V was clipped by 2 bases and J by 7 bases, with 12 bases between them. CDR1 MDHEN and CDR2 SYDVKM come from the germline V gene. CDR3 in amino acids: CASSLSPDPEQYF. For the CDR3, the DNA is TGTGCCAGCAGTTTAAGCCCCGACCCAGAGCAGTACTTC.

The V gene is TRBV7-8, the J gene TRBJ2-3; possibly TRBD2 for D (5 bases). The CDR3 totals 14 residues. CDR1 and CDR2 (germline): SGHVS, FQNEAQ. V dropped 4 bases and J dropped 2 bases, with 10 bases sitting between them. CDR3 amino acids: CASSSGITTDTQYF. The CDR3 DNA is TGTGCCAGCAGCTCCGGGATCACCACAGATACGCAGTATTTT.

In its sample, this clone was seen once. The chain recombines TRBV5-4 with TRBJ2-7; D gene uncertain. V was clipped by 4 bases and J by 2 bases, with 13 bases between them. In germline, CDR1 is SGHNT, CDR2 YYREEE (reference sequence). This CDR3 spans 14 amino acids. The CDR3 sequence: CASSVVLHPYEQYF. DNA of the CDR3: TGTGCCAGCAGCGTTGTACTACACCCCTACGAGCAGTACTTC.

V usage is TRBV18 and J usage is TRBJ2-7, with D perhaps matching TRBD1 or TRBD2 (5 bases each). The CDR3 has 15 residues. Trimming pared 5 bases from V and 3 bases from J, leaving 17 bases between. Per germline, CDR1 KGHSH and CDR2 LQKENI. In DNA form, the CDR3 reads TGTGCCAGCTCAATCGCCGGGGCTCAAGTCTACGAGCAGTACTTC. It yields the protein CASSIAGAQVYEQYF.

The V and J genes are TRBV28 and TRBJ2-1; TRBD1 matches at 10 bases. J lost 5 bases, V lost 6 bases, and 13 bases had no gene match. The germline gives CDR1 MDHEN, CDR2 SYDVKM. The CDR3 is 17 residues long. CDR3 amino acids: CASSLVRGQGPDNEQFF. The CDR3 nucleotides read TGTGCCAGCAGCCTTGTTCGGGGACAGGGGCCAGACAATGAGCAGTTCTTC.

Here the CDR3 DNA reads TGTGCCAGCAAGGCGACAGGGGGCACTGAAGCTTTCTTT. Protein: CASKATGGTEAFF. The chain recombines TRBV6-5 with TRBJ1-1; 9 bases fit TRBD1. The V gene's germline CDR1 is MNHEY and CDR2 SVGAGI. The V segment lost 7 bases and the J segment 4 bases; nucleotides outside the gene matches: 4. This CDR3 comprises 13 residues.

The V call is TRBV6-1, the J call TRBJ2-7, with 12 bases lining up with TRBD2. The V gene's germline CDR1 is MNHNS and CDR2 SASEGT. Trimming cost V 8 bases and J 2 bases; bases outside gene matches: 7. The CDR3 sequence is 15 residues long. The CDR3: CASPRTSGNTYEQYF. In DNA, the CDR3 is TGTGCCAGCCCTAGGACTAGCGGGAACACCTACGAGCAGTACTTC.

The V gene is TRBV7-2, the J gene TRBJ1-3; no firm D call. This CDR3 is built from 13 residues. In germline, CDR1 is SGHTA, CDR2 FQGNSA. V was shortened by 5 bases and J by 1 base, with 6 bases between the two germline ends. CDR3 loop: CASSIQSGNTIYF. CDR3 coding DNA: TGTGCCAGCAGCATCCAATCTGGAAACACCATATATTTT. Complete variable domain (other parts from reference TRBV7-2 and TRBJ1-3): GAGVSQSPSNKVTEKGKDVELRCDPISGHTALYWYRQSLGQGLEFLIYFQGNSAPDKSGLPSDRFSAERTGGSVSTLTIQRTQQEDSAVYLCASSIQSGNTIYFGEGSWLTVV.

V and J are TRBV7-6 and TRBJ2-1, with D unresolved. This CDR3 spans 17 amino acids. CDR1 is SGHVS, CDR2 FNYEAQ, per germline. The ends were cut back, 5 bases at V and 0 bases at J, with 17 bases in the middle. Here the CDR3 DNA reads TGTGCCAGCAGCGGCTCTATGGCACCGAGCTCCTACAATGAGCAGTTCTTC. Amino acids: CASSGSMAPSSYNEQFF.

V and J are TRBV5-1 and TRBJ1-1; maybe TRBD1 (6 bases). Germline lookup yields CDR1 SGHRS and CDR2 YFSETQ. The CDR3 is 15 amino acids. The V end was cut by 4 bases, the J end by 5 bases, with 18 bases between. This chain's CDR3 is CASSPGHLEGTEAFF. The CDR3 DNA reads as TGCGCCAGCAGCCCGGGACATCTTGAAGGGACTGAAGCTTTCTTT.

The chain carries TRBV7-3 and TRBJ1-2; D might be TRBD1 (6 bases). The CDR3 totals 13 residues. Trimming stripped 9 bases from V and 8 bases from J, with 19 bases between. In germline, CDR1 is SGHTA, CDR2 FQGTGA. The CDR3 region has the DNA TGTGCCAGTTCGGACAGTCGTCAAGGGGGCTACACCTTC. The encoded protein is CASSDSRQGGYTF.

The chain uses TRBV18 and TRBJ2-7; D not resolved. The CDR3 is made up of 13 amino acids. Trimming left V 2 bases short and J 3 bases short, with 8 bases between. Germline lookup yields CDR1 KGHSH and CDR2 LQKENI. CDR3 DNA: TGTGCCAGCTCACCAGGGTACAACTACGAGCAGTACTTC. Protein: CASSPGYNYEQYF.

The chain employs TRBV30 and TRBJ1-1, with unresolved D. The CDR3 is 15 amino acids. Germline V gives CDR1 GTSNPN, CDR2 SVGIG (reference sequence). The germline V and J ends were trimmed by 4 bases and 0 bases, with 15 bases remaining between them. For the CDR3, the DNA is TGTGCCTGGAACCCTAAAAGGGCATTGAACACTGAAGCTTTCTTT. Protein sequence: CAWNPKRALNTEAFF.

This rearrangement joins TRBV27 to TRBJ2-2; D gene ambiguous. Germline CDR1 reads MNHEY; CDR2 reads SMNVEV (reference sequence). Trimming pared 6 bases from V and 6 bases from J, leaving 11 bases between. This CDR3 has 13 amino acids. The CDR3 sequence: CASSPWGSGELFF. The CDR3, as DNA: TGTGCCAGCAGCCCGTGGGGTTCCGGGGAGCTGTTTTTT.

The chain employs TRBV19 and TRBJ1-2; D remains ambiguous. With 3 bases removed from V and 2 bases from J, the gap between germline ends came to 7 bases. Per germline, CDR1 LNHDA and CDR2 SQIVND (reference sequence). The CDR3 runs to 13 residues. CDR3 sequence: CASSIQWNYGYTF. The DNA of the CDR3 is TGTGCCAGTAGTATTCAGTGGAACTATGGCTACACCTTC. Looking up the rest from reference TRBV19 and TRBJ1-2 gives the full variable domain: DGGITQSPKYLFRKEGQNVTLSCEQNLNHDAMYWYRQDPGQGLRLIYYSQIVNDFQKGDIAEGYSVSREKKESFPLTVTSAQKNPTAFYLCASSIQWNYGYTFGSGTRLTVV.

The chain is built from TRBV7-3 and TRBJ2-3; 8 nucleotides line up with TRBD1. J gave up 1 base and V 1 base, and 7 bases lay outside the gene matches. Germline values: CDR1 SGHTA, CDR2 FQGTGA. This CDR3 spans 17 amino acids. The CDR3 here is CASSLSRTGSGTDTQYF. In nucleotides, the CDR3 is TGTGCCAGCAGCTTAAGTCGGACAGGGTCGGGCACAGATACGCAGTATTTT.

This CDR3 is CAISGGGETQYF. CDR3 DNA: TGTGCCATCAGTGGAGGTGGGGAGACCCAGTACTTC. This rearrangement joins TRBV10-3 to TRBJ2-5, with D unresolved. The CDR3 spans 12 residues. Germline lookup yields CDR1 ENHRY and CDR2 SYGVKD. Trimming shortened V by 4 bases and J by 5 bases, and 8 bases separated the two germline ends.

The chain links TRBV2 to TRBJ1-1, with 10 positions matching TRBD1. The V segment lost 4 bases and the J segment 1 base; nucleotides outside the gene matches: 3. CDR3 length: 15 residues. Germline loops: CDR1 SNHLY, CDR2 FYNNEI. CDR3 coding DNA: TGTGCCAGCAGTGGGACAGGGGGTAAGAACACTGAAGCTTTCTTT. Translation: CASSGTGGKNTEAFF.

The J gene is TRBJ2-7, the V gene TRBV10-3; maybe TRBD1 (6 bases). V was clipped by 5 bases and J by 4 bases, with 6 bases between them. The CDR3 is made up of 11 amino acids. Germline V gives CDR1 ENHRY, CDR2 SYGVKD. The CDR3 loop is CAISRGYEQYF. CDR3 in DNA: TGTGCCATCAGTAGGGGGTACGAGCAGTACTTC.

The chain combines TRBV6-5 with TRBJ1-3; 7 bases align to TRBD1. Germline CDR1 reads MNHEY; CDR2 reads SVGAGI. CDR3 length: 14 residues. V was clipped by 5 bases and J by 4 bases; unmatched bases: 5. The CDR3 DNA reads as TGTGCCAGCAGTGGACCAGGGGGAGGAAACACCATATATTTT. This encodes CASSGPGGGNTIYF.

This sequence joins TRBV27 and TRBJ2-7; a possible D gene is TRBD2 (5 bases). This CDR3 has 13 amino acids. Germline assignment: CDR1 MNHEY and CDR2 SMNVEV (reference sequence). V was trimmed by 6 bases and J by 0 bases, leaving 9 bases between them. CDR3 DNA: TGTGCCAGCAGGCAGCGGTTCTCCTACGAGCAGTACTTC. Translating it yields CASRQRFSYEQYF.

This chain connects TRBV6-6 to TRBJ1-3; a weak D match, TRBD1 (6 bases). V lost 2 bases and J 4 bases, leaving 12 bases between the germline ends. This CDR3 spans 15 amino acids. Germline assignment: CDR1 MNHNY and CDR2 SVGAGI (reference sequence). CDR3 nucleotides: TGTGCCAGCAGTTACGGGGGGGCGCAAGGAAACACCATATATTTT. This encodes CASSYGGAQGNTIYF.

The chain employs TRBV28 and TRBJ1-1, with D unclear. V was shortened by 4 bases and J by 8 bases, with 8 bases between the two germline ends. This CDR3 comprises 11 residues. Per germline, CDR1 MDHEN and CDR2 SYDVKM. The CDR3 coding sequence is TGTGCCAGCAGTTGGGAAGGGGAAGCTTTCTTT. Its translation: CASSWEGEAFF. Combining the CDR3 with reference TRBV28 and TRBJ1-1 gives the whole variable domain DVKVTQSSRYLVKRTGEKVFLECVQDMDHENMFWYRQDPGLGLRLIYFSYDVKMKEKGDIPEGYSVSREKKERFSLILESASTNQTSMYLCASSWEGEAFFGQGTRLTVV.

The chain has TRBV29-1 and TRBJ1-4; D is perhaps TRBD1 (5 bases). The CDR3 extends over 14 amino acids. V lost 7 bases and J 2 bases, leaving 14 bases between the germline ends. Germline V CDR1 and CDR2: SQVTM, ANQGSEA. DNA of the CDR3: TGCAGCGCCGGGGACCATGCGACTAATGAAAAACTGTTTTTT. Translating it yields CSAGDHATNEKLFF.

This chain links TRBV29-1 with TRBJ2-3; no definite D call. The germline CDR1 and CDR2 sequences are SQVTM and ANQGSEA. CDR3 length: 11 residues. Trimming took off 3 bases at V and 8 bases at J, with 9 bases between the two ends. CDR3 bases: TGCAGCGTTGAGTGGGGTTCTACGCAGTATTTT. Its translation is CSVEWGSTQYF.

The chain joins TRBV7-6 to TRBJ2-2; D gene unclear. V shed 1 base and J shed 0 bases, with 6 bases lying between them. There are 15 residues in the CDR3. Germline assignment: CDR1 SGHVS and CDR2 FNYEAQ. The CDR3, as DNA: TGTGCCAGCAGCTTAGAAAGACCGAACACCGGGGAGCTGTTTTTT. Protein: CASSLERPNTGELFF. Based on the CDR3 plus reference TRBV7-6 and TRBJ2-2, the full variable domain is GAGVSQSPRYKVTKRGQDVALRCDPISGHVSLYWYRQALGQGPEFLTYFNYEAQQDKSGLPNDRFSAERPEGSISTLTIQRTEQRDSAMYRCASSLERPNTGELFFGEGSRLTVL.

The chain links TRBV5-1 to TRBJ1-2, with TRBD1 as a possible D gene (5 bases). Trimming removed 0 bases from V and 2 bases from J, with 14 bases in between. Germline CDR1 reads SGHRS; CDR2 reads YFSETQ. The CDR3 spans 16 residues. The CDR3 region has the DNA TGCGCCAGCAGCTTGGGGTGGGGACGGTTGAACTATGGCTACACCTTC. This translates into CASSLGWGRLNYGYTF.

The V and J genes are TRBV11-2 and TRBJ2-2, with 8 nucleotides matching TRBD2. Germline trimming cut 4 bases from V and 1 base from J; bases unmatched to any gene: 8. The CDR3 consists of 17 residues. CDR1 is SGHAT and CDR2 is FQNNGV in the germline V gene. This CDR3 reads CASSSPGGLENTGELFF. The CDR3 DNA sequence: TGTGCCAGCAGCTCTCCCGGGGGACTAGAGAACACCGGGGAGCTGTTTTTT.